One T cell receptor (beta chain) is described in this entry. What antigen it recognizes has not been identified. Base qualities are not at hand, and no much larger clone is one base apart. Library creation used 5' RACE. Sequencing was carried out with an Illumina HiSeq 2500. A second PCR of 7 to 11 cycles was performed with a sample-barcoded 5' primer and a J-beta primer mix. Each TCR beta cDNA molecule received a unique molecular identifier from a template-switch 5' adaptor carrying 12 random nucleotides. Each sample yielded at least 2.5 million CDR3-containing paired-end reads. First-strand cDNA synthesis was performed from all RNA using the Mint cDNA synthesis kit, with priming by a TRBC-specific oligonucleotide. All cDNA was treated with uracil-DNA glycosylase and then went through a first 18-cycle PCR with the universal primers M1SS and BC2_uni_R. The authors' pipeline ran thus. Each sample was normalized by randomly selecting 1 million high-quality reads, each carrying a distinct molecular identifier. Instead of being binned into consensus sequences, reads that shared molecular identifiers were thrown out. MiTCR, set to a Q25 quality threshold and the strictest error-elimination algorithm, was used for CDR3 identification, clonotype clustering and error correction. A nonparametric unseen species model using Euler transformation provided a lower-bound estimate of total TCR beta diversity. The raw public reads went through TCRdb reprocessing: fastp at Q25, MiXCR clone calling, in-frame beta chains kept. Here each entry gathers all rows of one CDR3 protein and keeps the most common genes and DNA. The V and J calls and clone size come from TCRdb's table, not from the authors' own analysis. This sample comprises about 1.6 million distinct CDR3 sequences, approximately 32% of them detected only once. Clones ranked in the top ten supply approximately 10% of the sample.

This specimen belongs to a study of blood T cells in healthy people across ages (dated by TCRdb to 2014 to 2015). Regarding the study in general: In model experiments, roughly one uniquely barcoded TCR beta cDNA molecule per two T cells was captured by template switching. To track age-related changes in TCR beta repertoire diversity, the study relied on deep sequencing normalized with unique cDNA molecular identifiers. Donors were grouped into four age groups: young (average roughly 16 years), middle-aged (over 35), aged (around 66) and long-lived (just over 80). Donors of different ages were randomly distributed across sequencing lanes to avoid experimental bias. Using the same blood draw, the study looked at two additional independent replicas of 1 million unique cDNA reads for two donors, one aged 18 to 30 and the other aged 80 or older. General conclusions and limits of the study: Conclusive comparison of naive and antigen-experienced compartments was prevented by the profiling of bulk unsorted PBMCs. Observed TCR beta diversity per million T cells fell roughly linearly with age, and a significant reduction was already apparent by age about 36. A strong correlation was found between observed TCR beta diversity and the percentage of naive T cells measured by flow cytometry. Compared with the aged group, the long-lived group had more naive CD4+ T cells, fewer expanded clones and increased TCR diversity, a pattern suggesting age selection. Donor CMV infection status was unknown, potentially confounding age-related changes in expanded clonotypes. Estimates of total diversity based on one million sequenced T cells were regarded as lower bounds and as underestimates.

The roughly 42 donors, aged about 6 to 95 years, were systemically healthy Caucasian individuals from Russia. Each donor gave 9.5 to 10 milliliters of peripheral blood, drawn into EDTA-treated Vacutainer tubes. Ficoll-Paque density-gradient centrifugation was used to isolate PBMCs, with at least 7 million per sample. Total RNA, at least 5 micrograms per sample, was extracted from PBMCs with Trizol reagent. For every donor, flow cytometry on a PBMC aliquot measured the percentage of naive CD45RAhigh/CD27high T cells. The sample comprised blood. The clonotype comes from a woman in her twenties or thirties in good health.

The CDR3 reads as follows: CASSLSPGLARETQYF. In nucleotide form, the sequence is TGTGCCAGCAGTTTATCCCCGGGACTAGCGAGAGAGACCCAGTACTTC. The V and J segments used are TRBV27 and TRBJ2-5; 10 central bases correspond to TRBD2. The germline V gene (reference sequence) provides CDR1 MNHEY and CDR2 SMNVEV. From the cysteine up to the phenylalanine, the CDR3 has a length of 16 residues. The only DNA kept is the CDR3, 48 bases in frame from the first base. Relative to germline, V is missing 0 bases and J is missing 4 bases, with 5 bases of the junction outside any gene match.